These 9 T cell receptor beta chains were all obtained from the same sample, sequenced in a study of blood T cell repertoires in COVID-19. Measured with immunoSEQ multiplex PCR; TCRdb has only the in-frame clones, and not every one. The sample shows roughly 160,000 clones, over 75% of them seen only once. Input material: PBMCs or T cells enriched from blood (not recorded which). The receptor set was obtained from a man in his fifties who had recovered from COVID-19.

V and J are TRBV5-1 and TRBJ2-5, with D hard to call. The CDR3 is made up of 13 amino acids. CDR1 is SGHRS and CDR2 is YFSETQ in the germline V gene. V was trimmed by 1 base and J by 2 bases, leaving 6 bases between them. The CDR3 DNA is TGCGCCAGCAGCTTGCCCGGTCAAGAGACCCAGTACTTC. Translated, it gives CASSLPGQETQYF. The full variable domain, completed using reference TRBV5-1 and TRBJ2-5, is KAGVTQTPRYLIKTRGQQVTLSCSPISGHRSVSWYQQTPGQGLQFLFEYFSETQRNKGNFPGRFSGRQFSNSRSEMNVSTLELGDSALYLCASSLPGQETQYFGPGTRLLVL.

V and J are TRBV24-1 and TRBJ1-1, with D possibly TRBD1 on 5 matching bases. V gave up 10 bases and J gave up 7 bases, with 12 bases separating them. In germline, CDR1 is KGHDR, CDR2 SFDVKD. This CDR3 is built from 11 residues. The CDR3: CATRRGDEAFF. CDR3 in DNA: TGTGCCACGAGACGGGGGGATGAAGCTTTCTTT.

The chain combines TRBV27 with TRBJ1-5; the match to TRBD1 covers 7 bases. The length of the CDR3 is 17 residues. The ends lost 10 bases at V and 0 bases at J; junction bases unmatched: 15. Germline V gene data show CDR1 as MNHEY and CDR2 as SMNVEV (reference sequence). The CDR3 DNA sequence: TGTGCCAACCCGAACAGGGGACCAGTCCATAGCAATCAGCCCCAGCATTTT. This encodes CANPNRGPVHSNQPQHF.

CDR3 amino acids: CASTDLYGYTF. CDR3 DNA: TGTGCCAGCACCGACTTGTATGGCTACACCTTC. This chain joins TRBV6-5 and TRBJ1-2; D not resolved. The ends were cut back, 7 bases at V and 5 bases at J, with 8 bases in the middle. The CDR3 loop spans 11 amino acids. Per germline, CDR1 MNHEY and CDR2 SVGAGI.

The rearrangement links TRBV18 to TRBJ1-1; D is undetermined. The germline V gene encodes CDR1 KGHSH and CDR2 LQKENI. Trimming left V 3 bases short and J 1 base short, with 9 bases between. This CDR3 is built from 14 residues. The CDR3 here is CASSPGGGNTEAFF. In nucleotides, the CDR3 is TGTGCCAGCTCACCCGGTGGAGGGAACACTGAAGCTTTCTTT.

The V and J genes are TRBV28 and TRBJ1-5, with 8 bases matching TRBD1. Germline V gene lookup returns CDR1 MDHEN and CDR2 SYDVKM. V lost 5 bases to trimming and J lost 0 bases; unmatched junction nucleotides: 24. This CDR3 has 22 amino acids. The CDR3 sequence is CASSLHSLRQGRNSYSNQPQHF. The CDR3 DNA reads TGTGCCAGCAGTCTCCACAGTCTACGACAGGGGAGGAATTCCTATAGCAATCAGCCCCAGCATTTT.

The V gene is TRBV5-8, the J gene TRBJ1-2; TRBD1 aligns across 9 bases. The CDR3 extends over 14 amino acids. CDR1 is SGHTS and CDR2 is YDEGEE in the germline V gene. V shed 6 bases and J 8 bases; nucleotides not matched to a gene: 11. The CDR3: CASTLIGTGKGYTF. The CDR3 DNA follows: TGTGCCAGCACCCTTATTGGGACAGGGAAGGGCTACACCTTC. Complete variable domain (other parts from reference TRBV5-8 and TRBJ1-2): EAGVTQSPTHLIKTRGQQATLRCSPISGHTSVYWYQQALGLGLQFLLWYDEGEERNRGNFPPRFSGRQFPNYSSELNVNALELEDSALYLCASTLIGTGKGYTFGSGTRLTVV.

The chain carries TRBV5-1 and TRBJ2-5; 8 bases are a match to TRBD2. CDR1 is SGHRS, CDR2 YFSETQ, per germline. Germline trimming cut 1 base from V and 7 bases from J; bases unmatched to any gene: 9. CDR3 size: 15 residues. The DNA for the CDR3 is TGCGCCAGCAGCTTGAGCGGGGGCCCGGATTGGACCCAGTACTTC. It codes for CASSLSGGPDWTQYF.

The chain links TRBV28 to TRBJ1-6; D is undetermined. The ends were cut back, 3 bases at V and 10 bases at J, with 7 bases in the middle. The germline V gene has CDR1 MDHEN and CDR2 SYDVKM. CDR3 size: 12 residues. CDR3: CASSLTRSPLHF. As DNA, the CDR3 is TGTGCCAGCAGTTTGACACGCTCACCCCTCCACTTT. Filled out from reference TRBV28 and TRBJ1-6, the complete variable domain reads DVKVTQSSRYLVKRTGEKVFLECVQDMDHENMFWYRQDPGLGLRLIYFSYDVKMKEKGDIPEGYSVSREKKERFSLILESASTNQTSMYLCASSLTRSPLHFGNGTRLTVT.